The present entry profiles one T cell receptor beta chain with its context. The antigen is not known. This sample is part of a study of identical twins. Trimming took 4 bases from V and 3 from J, leaving 10 bases between them. The CDR3 spans 13 residues. The germline gives CDR1 SNHLY, CDR2 FYNNEI. Overall study results and limits: When twins shared out-of-frame alpha sequences, those sequences had excess low generation probability.

TCRdb called the 5' RACE reads again in MiXCR, with one record for every CDR3 protein. The profile shows 450,000 or so distinct CDR3 sequences, around 15% of them singletons. These same data were also listed under a study on yellow fever vaccine responses in identical twins.

The sequenced sample consisted of CD4+ T cells sorted from blood. The chain recombines TRBV2 with TRBJ2-7; D gene unclear. The TCR sequence derives from a woman younger than 35 in good health. The CDR3: CASSVKGNYEQYF. CDR3 nucleotides: TGTGCCAGCAGTGTTAAGGGAAACTACGAGCAGTACTTC.